Below are 13 T cell receptor beta chains sequenced from a single sample in a study of cytomegalovirus exposure and HLA in healthy donors (dated by TCRdb to between 2016 and 2019). Libraries came from the immunoSEQ multiplex PCR assay. The multiplex PCR relied on a mix of 60 forward primers for TCR Vbeta segments and 13 reverse primers for TCR Jbeta segments. As stored in TCRdb, this immuneACCESS dataset retains in-frame rearrangements with V and J assigned. A fraction of the clones does not appear; measured against another copy, unresolved V genes explain less than half of the discrepancy, and the remainder lacks a known reason. The sample table records about 130,000 clones; roughly 82% of these occur just once. The ten largest account for 4% to 5% of the sample. Material: PBMCs. All receptors derive from a male donor in good health and CMV-seropositive.

A few counts support this clone. This sequence joins TRBV19 and TRBJ1-5, with 7 bases aligning to TRBD1. Looked up from germline, CDR1 is LNHDA and CDR2 is SQIVND (reference sequence). The CDR3 covers 16 residues. With 9 bases clipped from V and 0 bases from J, the junction kept 11 bases outside the gene matches. The CDR3 is CASTGTAIGSNQPQHF. The CDR3 bases are TGTGCCAGCACCGGGACAGCCATTGGTAGCAATCAGCCCCAGCATTTT.

The V and J genes are TRBV6-5 and TRBJ1-1, with D maybe TRBD1 (6 bases). CDR1 is MNHEY, CDR2 SVGAGI, per germline. The CDR3 is 12 residues long. Trimming stripped 6 bases from V and 1 base from J, with 6 bases between. CDR3 nucleotides: TGTGCCAGCAGGGGACAGAACACTGAAGCTTTCTTT. Amino acids: CASRGQNTEAFF.

V and J are TRBV28 and TRBJ2-7; 9 nucleotides line up with TRBD1. After removal of 5 bases from V and 3 bases from J, the junction contained 8 bases not matched to a gene. Germline V gene sequence: CDR1 MDHEN, CDR2 SYDVKM. This CDR3 region has 15 residues. In DNA form, the CDR3 reads TGTGCCAGCAGTACCAGAGACAGGGGGAGCTACGAGCAGTACTTC. This sequence encodes CASSTRDRGSYEQYF. Drawing the rest from reference TRBV28 and TRBJ2-7, the complete variable domain is DVKVTQSSRYLVKRTGEKVFLECVQDMDHENMFWYRQDPGLGLRLIYFSYDVKMKEKGDIPEGYSVSREKKERFSLILESASTNQTSMYLCASSTRDRGSYEQYFGPGTRLTVT.

The gene calls are TRBV29-1 and TRBJ2-1, with D perhaps TRBD2 (5 bases). In germline, CDR1 is SQVTM, CDR2 ANQGSEA. The CDR3 totals 11 residues. V lost 5 bases and J 8 bases, leaving 10 bases between the germline ends. CDR3 region: CSVTSGDEQFF. DNA of the CDR3: TGCAGCGTTACCTCCGGGGATGAGCAGTTCTTC.

The chain combines TRBV7-8 with TRBJ2-5; D unclear. The DNA end favors TRBJ2-7, so the J call may be wrong. There are 14 residues in the CDR3. Germline CDR1 reads SGHVS; CDR2 reads FQNEAQ. CDR3 sequence: CASSLVHPEVEQYF. CDR3 DNA: TGTGCCAGCAGCTTAGTACACCCCGAGGTCGAGCAGTACTTC.

This sequence joins TRBV19 and TRBJ1-5; D remains ambiguous. Looked up from germline, CDR1 is LNHDA and CDR2 is SQIVND (reference sequence). Trimming pared 6 bases from V and 9 bases from J, leaving 12 bases between. The CDR3 is made up of 12 amino acids. The CDR3 bases are TGTGCCAGTAGCCTGCCGACGGGGCCCCAGCATTTT. This codes for CASSLPTGPQHF.

J is TRBJ2-7 and V is TRBV7-9; D not resolved. The germline CDR1 and CDR2 sequences are SEHNR and FQNEAQ (reference sequence). The CDR3 sequence is 17 residues long. Trimming cost V 4 bases and J 3 bases, with 22 bases left between them. The CDR3 DNA is TGTGCCAGCAGCTCCGGTGATTATTACCCACCAAGCTACGAGCAGTACTTC. It codes for CASSSGDYYPPSYEQYF.

The chain carries TRBV15 and TRBJ2-7; the match to TRBD1 covers 10 bases. The V gene's germline CDR1 is LNHNV and CDR2 YYDKDF (reference sequence). The CDR3 runs 15 residues. The J segment lost 5 bases and the V segment lost 4 bases, leaving 8 bases of the junction unmatched. Here the CDR3 reads CATSKPGQGSHEQYF. In DNA, the CDR3 is TGTGCCACCAGCAAACCGGGACAGGGGTCCCACGAGCAGTACTTC. The whole variable domain, remainder taken from reference TRBV15 and TRBJ2-7, is DAMVIQNPRYQVTQFGKPVTLSCSQTLNHNVMYWYQQKSSQAPKLLFHYYDKDFNNEADTPDNFQSRRPNTSFCFLDIRSPGLGDTAMYLCATSKPGQGSHEQYFGPGTRLTVT.

V usage is TRBV4-1 and J usage is TRBJ2-1; no clear D. V lost 1 base, J lost 2 bases, and 12 bases lay in between. CDR3 length: 16 amino acids. The germline CDR1 and CDR2 sequences are MGHRA and YSYEKL. CDR3 in amino acids: CASSQVNLVAYNEQFF. The CDR3, as DNA: TGCGCCAGCAGCCAAGTTAACTTGGTGGCCTACAATGAGCAGTTCTTC.

The rearrangement joins TRBV5-4 to TRBJ2-3, with 7 bases fitting TRBD1. V lost 4 bases and J lost 0; bases outside the gene matches: 2. The length of the CDR3 is 14 residues. Germline values: CDR1 SGHNT, CDR2 YYREEE (reference sequence). Here the CDR3 reads CASSETGSTDTQYF. The CDR3 coding sequence is TGTGCCAGCAGCGAGACAGGGAGCACAGATACGCAGTATTTT.

The chain employs TRBV7-9 and TRBJ1-2, with 7 bases fitting TRBD1. This CDR3 is built from 15 residues. From germline, CDR1 is SEHNR and CDR2 FQNEAQ (reference sequence). J lost 7 bases, V lost 0 bases, and 8 bases had no gene match. The DNA for the CDR3 is TGTGCCAGCAGCTTAGCATTCGACAGGGTGGGTGGCTACACCTTC. It specifies CASSLAFDRVGGYTF.

The V and J genes are TRBV20-1 and TRBJ2-7; no clear D. The CDR3 runs to 10 residues. Germline assignment: CDR1 DFQATT and CDR2 SNEGSKA (reference sequence). Trimming shortened V by 3 bases and J by 6 bases, and 6 bases separated the two germline ends. CDR3 sequence: CSARGPEQYF. CDR3 DNA: TGCAGTGCTAGGGGCCCCGAGCAGTACTTC.

The rearrangement uses TRBV30 and TRBJ2-2; maybe TRBD1 (5 bases). The CDR3 is made up of 15 amino acids. Germline CDR1 GTSNPN, CDR2 SVGIG (reference sequence). Between the trimmed V and J ends, which lost 0 bases and 5 bases, there was a span of 13 bases. This CDR3 reads CAWSVHGAWTGELFF. CDR3 coding DNA: TGTGCCTGGAGTGTACATGGGGCTTGGACCGGGGAGCTGTTTTTT.